This TCR beta chain was recorded in a study of OX40 agonist ivuxolimab in advanced cancers. Study-wide background: Previous treatment with anti-PD-1, anti-PD-L1 or anti-CTLA-4 therapy was allowed; 40% had received some. Study-level points and caveats: In CD8+ T cells, expanded clones were on average more numerous than in CD4+.

TCRdb keeps only in-frame clones here, not all; method: immunoSEQ multiplex PCR. The sample comprises about 78,000 clones, 80% to 85% of which are singletons, and less than 2.5% rests with the top ten. V was clipped by 3 bases and J by 1 base, with 10 bases between them. The germline gives CDR1 SGHAT, CDR2 FQNNGV. This CDR3 comprises 14 residues. On this clone: Antigen unknown.

Enrollment shut out patients with autoimmune disease history or systemic immunosuppression. The rearrangement links TRBV11-2 to TRBJ2-7; D call uncertain. This specimen consisted of CD4+ or CD8+ T cells sorted from blood, obtained in a trial of the OX40 agonist ivuxolimab. The receptor was isolated from an adult with an advanced solid tumor such as melanoma, head and neck, liver or kidney cancer. The CDR3 DNA is TGTGCCAGCAGCTTCTCGTTCATTTCCTACGAGCAGTACTTC. Protein product: CASSFSFISYEQYF.